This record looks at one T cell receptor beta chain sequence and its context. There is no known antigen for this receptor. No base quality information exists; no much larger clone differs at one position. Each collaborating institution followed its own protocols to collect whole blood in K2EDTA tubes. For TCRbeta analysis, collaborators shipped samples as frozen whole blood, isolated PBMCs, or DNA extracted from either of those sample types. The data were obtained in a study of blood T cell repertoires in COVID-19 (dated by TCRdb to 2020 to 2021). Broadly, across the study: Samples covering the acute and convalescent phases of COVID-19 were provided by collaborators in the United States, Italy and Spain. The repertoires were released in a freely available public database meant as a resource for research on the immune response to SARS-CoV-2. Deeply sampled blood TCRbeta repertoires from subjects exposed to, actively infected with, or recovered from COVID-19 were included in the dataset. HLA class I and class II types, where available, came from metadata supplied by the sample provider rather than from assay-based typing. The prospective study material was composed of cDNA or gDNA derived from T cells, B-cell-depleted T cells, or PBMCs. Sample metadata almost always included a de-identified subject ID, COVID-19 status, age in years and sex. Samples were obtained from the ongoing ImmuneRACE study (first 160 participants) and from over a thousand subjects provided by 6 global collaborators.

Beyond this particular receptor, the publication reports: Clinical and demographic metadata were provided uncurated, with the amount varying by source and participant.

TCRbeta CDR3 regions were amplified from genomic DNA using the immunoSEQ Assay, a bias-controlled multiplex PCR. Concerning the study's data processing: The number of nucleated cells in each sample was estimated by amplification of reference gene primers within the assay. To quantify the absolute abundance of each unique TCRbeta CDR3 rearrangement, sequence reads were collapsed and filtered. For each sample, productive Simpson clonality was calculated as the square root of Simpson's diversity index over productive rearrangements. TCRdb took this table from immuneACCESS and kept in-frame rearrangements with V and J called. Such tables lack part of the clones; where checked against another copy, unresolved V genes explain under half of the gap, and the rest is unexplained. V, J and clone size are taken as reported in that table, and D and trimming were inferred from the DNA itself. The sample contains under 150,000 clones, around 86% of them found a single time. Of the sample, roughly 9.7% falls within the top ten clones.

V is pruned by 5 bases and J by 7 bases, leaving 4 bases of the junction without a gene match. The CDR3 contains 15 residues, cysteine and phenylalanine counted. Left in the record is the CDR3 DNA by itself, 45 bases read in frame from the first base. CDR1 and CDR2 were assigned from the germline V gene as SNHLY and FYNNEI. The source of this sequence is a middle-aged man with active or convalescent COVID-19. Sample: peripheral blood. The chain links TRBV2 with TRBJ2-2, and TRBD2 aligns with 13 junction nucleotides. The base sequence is TGTGCCAGCAGTACTAGCGGGGGGGCCGGCGGGGAGCTGTTTTTT. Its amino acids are CASSTSGGAGGELFF.